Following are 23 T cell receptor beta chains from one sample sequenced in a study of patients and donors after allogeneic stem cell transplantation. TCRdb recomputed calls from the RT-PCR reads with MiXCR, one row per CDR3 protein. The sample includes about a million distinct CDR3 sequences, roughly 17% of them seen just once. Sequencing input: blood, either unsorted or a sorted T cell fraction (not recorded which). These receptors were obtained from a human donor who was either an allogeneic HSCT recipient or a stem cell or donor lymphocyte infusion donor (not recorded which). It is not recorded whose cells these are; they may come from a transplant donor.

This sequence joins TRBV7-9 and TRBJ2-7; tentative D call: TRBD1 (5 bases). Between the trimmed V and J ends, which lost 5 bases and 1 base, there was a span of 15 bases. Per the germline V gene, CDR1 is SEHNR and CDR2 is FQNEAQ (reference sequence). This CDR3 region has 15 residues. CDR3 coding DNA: TGTGCCAGCAGCCCCCTAGGGGCTACTTCCTACGAGCAGTACTTC. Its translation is CASSPLGATSYEQYF.

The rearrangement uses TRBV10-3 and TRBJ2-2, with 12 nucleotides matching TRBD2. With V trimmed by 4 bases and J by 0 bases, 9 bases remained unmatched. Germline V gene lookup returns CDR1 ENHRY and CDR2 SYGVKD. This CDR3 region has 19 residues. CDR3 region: CAISGGLAGPVANTGELFF. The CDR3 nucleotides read TGTGCCATCAGTGGTGGACTAGCGGGGCCTGTCGCGAACACCGGGGAGCTGTTTTTT.

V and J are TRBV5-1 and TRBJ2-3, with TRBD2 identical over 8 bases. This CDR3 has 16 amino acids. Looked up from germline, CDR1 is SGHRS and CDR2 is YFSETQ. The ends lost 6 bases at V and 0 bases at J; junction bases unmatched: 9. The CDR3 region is CASNWGLGTSTDTQYF. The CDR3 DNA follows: TGCGCCAGCAATTGGGGACTAGGGACAAGCACAGATACGCAGTATTTT.

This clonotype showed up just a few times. The CDR3: CASSVVAGTSEKLFF. The DNA for the CDR3 is TGTGCCAGCAGCGTAGTGGCAGGGACAAGTGAAAAACTGTTTTTT. The rearrangement links TRBV9 to TRBJ1-4; D might be TRBD1 (6 bases). The CDR3 loop spans 15 amino acids. Deletions cut 0 bases from V and 7 bases from J, with 13 bases between. In germline, CDR1 is SGDLS, CDR2 YYNGEE.

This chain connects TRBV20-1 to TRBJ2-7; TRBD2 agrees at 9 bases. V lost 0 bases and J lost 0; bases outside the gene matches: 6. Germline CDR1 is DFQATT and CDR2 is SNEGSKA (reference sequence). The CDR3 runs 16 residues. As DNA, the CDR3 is TGCAGTGCTAGAGACGGCGGGAGGGCTCTCTCCTACGAGCAGTACTTC. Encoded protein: CSARDGGRALSYEQYF.

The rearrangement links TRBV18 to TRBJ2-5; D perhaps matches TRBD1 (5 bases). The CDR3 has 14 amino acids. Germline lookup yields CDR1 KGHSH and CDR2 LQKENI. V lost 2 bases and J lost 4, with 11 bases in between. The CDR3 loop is CASSPFQGAETQYF. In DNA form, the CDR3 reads TGTGCCAGCTCACCATTCCAGGGTGCAGAGACCCAGTACTTC.

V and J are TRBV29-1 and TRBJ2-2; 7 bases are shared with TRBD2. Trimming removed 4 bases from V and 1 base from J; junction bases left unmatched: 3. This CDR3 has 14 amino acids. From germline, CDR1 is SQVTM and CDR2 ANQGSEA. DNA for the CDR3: TGCAGCGTTGGAAGCGGGATGAACACCGGGGAGCTGTTTTTT. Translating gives CSVGSGMNTGELFF.

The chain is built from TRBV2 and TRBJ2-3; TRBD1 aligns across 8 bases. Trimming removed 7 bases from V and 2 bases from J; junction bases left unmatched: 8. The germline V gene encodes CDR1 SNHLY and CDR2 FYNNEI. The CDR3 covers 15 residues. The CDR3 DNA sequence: TGTGCCAGCAAGGAACACAGGGGGTACACAGATACGCAGTATTTT. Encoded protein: CASKEHRGYTDTQYF. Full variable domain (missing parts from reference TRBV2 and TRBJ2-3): EPEVTQTPSHQVTQMGQEVILRCVPISNHLYFYWYRQILGQKVEFLVSFYNNEISEKSEIFDDQFSVERPDGSNFTLKIRSTKLEDSAMYFCASKEHRGYTDTQYFGPGTRLTVL.

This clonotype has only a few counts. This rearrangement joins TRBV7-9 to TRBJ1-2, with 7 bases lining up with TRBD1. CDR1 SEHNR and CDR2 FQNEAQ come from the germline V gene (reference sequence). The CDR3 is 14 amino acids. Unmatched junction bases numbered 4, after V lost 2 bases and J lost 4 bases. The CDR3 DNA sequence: TGTGCCAGCAGCTTACAGGGGGTGAGCTATGGCTACACCTTC. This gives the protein CASSLQGVSYGYTF.

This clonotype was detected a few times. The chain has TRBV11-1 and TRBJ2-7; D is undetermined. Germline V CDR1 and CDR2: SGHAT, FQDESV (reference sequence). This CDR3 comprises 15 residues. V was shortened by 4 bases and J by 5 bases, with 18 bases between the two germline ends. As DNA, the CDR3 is TGTGCCAGCAGCTCGGTGAACCTGGGGAAAAACGAGCAGTACTTC. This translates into CASSSVNLGKNEQYF.

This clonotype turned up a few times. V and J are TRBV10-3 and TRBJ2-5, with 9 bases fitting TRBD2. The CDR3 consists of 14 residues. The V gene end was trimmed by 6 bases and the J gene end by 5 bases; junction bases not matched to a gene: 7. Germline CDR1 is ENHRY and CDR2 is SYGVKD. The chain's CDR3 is CAIRGTAGGETQYF. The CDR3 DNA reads TGTGCCATCAGGGGGACAGCGGGAGGCGAGACCCAGTACTTC.

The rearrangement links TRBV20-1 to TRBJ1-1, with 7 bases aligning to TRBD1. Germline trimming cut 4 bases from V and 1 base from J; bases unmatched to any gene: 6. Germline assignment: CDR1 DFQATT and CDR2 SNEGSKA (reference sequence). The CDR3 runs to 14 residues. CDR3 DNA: TGCAGTGCTACCTGGGACAGCAAGAACACTGAAGCTTTCTTT. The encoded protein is CSATWDSKNTEAFF.

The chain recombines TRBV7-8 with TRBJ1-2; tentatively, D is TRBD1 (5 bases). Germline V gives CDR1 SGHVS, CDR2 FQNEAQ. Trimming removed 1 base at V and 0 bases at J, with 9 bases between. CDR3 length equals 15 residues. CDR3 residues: CASSLDRIPNYGYTF. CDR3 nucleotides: TGTGCCAGCAGCTTAGACAGGATACCTAACTATGGCTACACCTTC.

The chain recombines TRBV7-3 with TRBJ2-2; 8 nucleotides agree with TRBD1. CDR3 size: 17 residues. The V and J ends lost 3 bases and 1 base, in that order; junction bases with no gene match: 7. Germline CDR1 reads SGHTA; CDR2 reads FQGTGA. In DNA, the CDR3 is TGTGCCAGCAGCTTGGGGACAGGCGGGATGAACACCGGGGAGCTGTTTTTT. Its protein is CASSLGTGGMNTGELFF.

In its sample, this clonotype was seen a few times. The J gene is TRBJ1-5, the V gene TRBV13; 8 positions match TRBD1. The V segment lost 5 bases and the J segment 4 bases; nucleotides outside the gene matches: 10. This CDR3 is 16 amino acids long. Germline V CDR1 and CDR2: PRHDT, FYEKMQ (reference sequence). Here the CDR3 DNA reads TGTGCCAGCAGCACACCCATGGACAGGGCAAATCAGCCCCAGCATTTT. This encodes CASSTPMDRANQPQHF.

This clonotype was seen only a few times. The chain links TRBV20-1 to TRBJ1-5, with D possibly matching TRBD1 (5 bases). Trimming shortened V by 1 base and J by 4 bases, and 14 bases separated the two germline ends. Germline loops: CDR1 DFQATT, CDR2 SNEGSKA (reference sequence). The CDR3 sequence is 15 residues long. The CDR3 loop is CSARAGAGLNQPQHF. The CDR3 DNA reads TGCAGTGCTAGAGCCGGGGCTGGGCTAAATCAGCCCCAGCATTTT.

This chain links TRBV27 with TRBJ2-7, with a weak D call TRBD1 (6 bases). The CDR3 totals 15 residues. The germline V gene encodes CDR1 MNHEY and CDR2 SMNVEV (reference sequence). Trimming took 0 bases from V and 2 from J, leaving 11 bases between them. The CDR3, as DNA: TGTGCCAGCAGTTTATCTAAGGGACAAGCCTACGAGCAGTACTTC. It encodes CASSLSKGQAYEQYF.

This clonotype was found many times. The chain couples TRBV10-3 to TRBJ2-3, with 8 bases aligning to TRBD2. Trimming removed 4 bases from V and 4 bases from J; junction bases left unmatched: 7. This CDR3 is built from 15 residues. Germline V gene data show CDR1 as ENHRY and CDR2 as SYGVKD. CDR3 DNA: TGTGCCATCAGTGCCAGCGGGGGAGGGGCAGATACGCAGTATTTT. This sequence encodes CAISASGGGADTQYF.

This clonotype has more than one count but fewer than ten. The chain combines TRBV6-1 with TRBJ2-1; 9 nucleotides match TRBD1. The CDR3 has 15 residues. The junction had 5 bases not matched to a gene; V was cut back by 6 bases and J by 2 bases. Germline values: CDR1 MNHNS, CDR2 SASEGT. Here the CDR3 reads CASRTTGGAYNEQFF. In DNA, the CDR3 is TGTGCCAGCAGAACTACAGGGGGCGCCTACAATGAGCAGTTCTTC.

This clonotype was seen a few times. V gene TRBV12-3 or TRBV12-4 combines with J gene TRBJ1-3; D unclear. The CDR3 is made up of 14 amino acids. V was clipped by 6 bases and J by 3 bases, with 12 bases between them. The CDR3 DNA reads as TGTGCCAGCAGCCTACCCGCCTTTGGAAACACCATATATTTT. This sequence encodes CASSLPAFGNTIYF.

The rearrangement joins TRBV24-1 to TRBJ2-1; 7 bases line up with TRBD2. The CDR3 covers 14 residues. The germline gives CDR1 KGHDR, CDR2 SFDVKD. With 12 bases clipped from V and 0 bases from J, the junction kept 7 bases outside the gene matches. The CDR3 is CAPEGRASYNEQFF. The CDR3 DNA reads TGTGCCCCAGAAGGGAGGGCCTCCTACAATGAGCAGTTCTTC.

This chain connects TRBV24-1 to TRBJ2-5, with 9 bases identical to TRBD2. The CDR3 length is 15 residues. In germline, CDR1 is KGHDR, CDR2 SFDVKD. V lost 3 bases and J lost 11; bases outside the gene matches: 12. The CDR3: CATSDRSSGVEVQYF. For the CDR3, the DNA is TGTGCCACCAGTGATCGATCTAGCGGGGTAGAGGTTCAGTACTTC.

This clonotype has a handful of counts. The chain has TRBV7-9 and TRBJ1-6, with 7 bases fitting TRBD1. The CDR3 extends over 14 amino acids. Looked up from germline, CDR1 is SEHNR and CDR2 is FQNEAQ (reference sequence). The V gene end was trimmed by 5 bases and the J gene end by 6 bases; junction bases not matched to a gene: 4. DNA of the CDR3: TGTGCCAGCAGCCAGGGACAGATTAATTCACCCCTCCACTTT. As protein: CASSQGQINSPLHF.